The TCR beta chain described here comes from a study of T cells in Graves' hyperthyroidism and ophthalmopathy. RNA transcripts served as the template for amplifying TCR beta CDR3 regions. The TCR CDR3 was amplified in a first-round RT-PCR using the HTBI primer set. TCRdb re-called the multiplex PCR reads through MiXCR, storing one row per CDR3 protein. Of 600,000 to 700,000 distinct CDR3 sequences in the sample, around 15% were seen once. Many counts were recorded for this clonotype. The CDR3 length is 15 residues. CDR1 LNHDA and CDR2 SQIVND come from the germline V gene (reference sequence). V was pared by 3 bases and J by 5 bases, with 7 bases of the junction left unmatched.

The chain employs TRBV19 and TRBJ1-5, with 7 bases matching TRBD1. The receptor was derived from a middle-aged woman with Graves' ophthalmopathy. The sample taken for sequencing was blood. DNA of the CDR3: TGTGCCAGTAGTATCGGACAGGCAGGCTATCAGCCCCAGCATTTT. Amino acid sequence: CASSIGQAGYQPQHF.